These T cell receptor beta chains were read from a single sample in a study of cytomegalovirus exposure and HLA in healthy donors. Some clones are missing from TCRdb's copy, which holds only in-frame ones; the method was immunoSEQ multiplex PCR. This sample has some 150,000 clones; around 75% occur once, and the top ten carry roughly 3.6%. The specimen sequenced was PBMCs. The origin of the receptors is a human donor in good health. CDR3s include the opening cysteine and the closing phenylalanine or tryptophan. D genes are given only for firm matches. Rows may omit the clone size; those that give it use once, few, many or a size class.

size	V	D	J	DNA	CDR3
.	TRBV7-9	TRBD1	TRBJ1-6	TGTGCCAGCAGCTCGGGACAGTATAATTCACCCCTCCACTTT	CASSSGQYNSPLHF
.	TRBV9	.	TRBJ1-2	TGTGCCAGCAGCGTAGGGACAGCGGATTATGGCTACACCTTC	CASSVGTADYGYTF
few	TRBV6-1	TRBD1	TRBJ2-7	TGTGCCAGCATCTCGGACAGGGGACTTTACGAGCAGTACTTC	CASISDRGLYEQYF
.	TRBV2	.	TRBJ2-5	TGTGCCAGCAGTGTTGGCTCACCTGTCCGGGACAACCAAGAGACCCAGTACTTC	CASSVGSPVRDNQETQYF
once	TRBV6-1	TRBD1	TRBJ2-1	TGTGCCAGCTTGGCGGACAGGTCCTACAATGAGCAGTTCTTC	CASLADRSYNEQFF
.	TRBV6-5	.	TRBJ2-7	TGTGCCAGCAGAACGACAGCGTCCTACGAGCAGTACTTC	CASRTTASYEQYF
.	TRBV27	TRBD1	TRBJ1-2	TGTGCCAGCAGTCATTCCGGGACAGGGACCTATGGCTACACCTTC	CASSHSGTGTYGYTF
.	TRBV6-4	.	TRBJ1-1	TGTGCCAGCAGTGACCCCCAGGGAGAAGCTTTCTTT	CASSDPQGEAFF
.	TRBV6-1	.	TRBJ1-2	TGTGCCAGCAGTCCAACACCCGCGGTTGGCTATGGCTACACCTTC	CASSPTPAVGYGYTF
.	TRBV10-2	.	TRBJ1-6	TGCGCCAGCAGTAGCCGGGGGTATCGATCACCCCTCCACTTT	CASSSRGYRSPLHF
.	TRBV2	.	TRBJ1-2	TGTGCCAGCAGCCTCGACAGTCTTGGAGACTATGGCTACACCTTC	CASSLDSLGDYGYTF
few	TRBV6-1	.	TRBJ2-7	TGTGCCAGCAGTGAAGCCCCAGGGTATTCCCCTCCCTACGAGCAGTACTTC	CASSEAPGYSPPYEQYF
.	TRBV7-2	TRBD1	TRBJ1-1	TGTGCCAGCAGCCCACGACAGGGAGTGACTGAAGCTTTCTTT	CASSPRQGVTEAFF
few	TRBV27	.	TRBJ1-2	TGTGCCAGCAGTTTATGGGCAGAGGGACTTTCCGAGGGAGGCTACACCTTC	CASSLWAEGLSEGGYTF
.	TRBV11-2	.	TRBJ2-7	TGTGCCAGCAGCCCCGGGTCCCCCCTTCGGTACGAGCAGTACTTC	CASSPGSPLRYEQYF
.	TRBV5-1	TRBD2	TRBJ2-1	TGCGCCAGCAGCCAAACCGGGACTAGCGGGAGAGTTACCTACAATGAGCAGTTCTTC	CASSQTGTSGRVTYNEQFF
.	TRBV9	.	TRBJ1-1	TGTGCCAGCAGCTCCGGGGGAGGGGGGGGAGAAGCTTTCTTT	CASSSGGGGGEAFF
.	TRBV7-6	TRBD1	TRBJ2-3	TGTGCCAGCAGCTCTGTCCCGGGACAGGGCAGGGCGGATACGCAGTATTTT	CASSSVPGQGRADTQYF
.	TRBV30	TRBD1	TRBJ1-5	TGTGCCTGGGCAGGGGGCGCGGGCAATCAGCCCCAGCATTTT	CAWAGGAGNQPQHF
once	TRBV10-1	TRBD2	TRBJ2-5	TGCGCCAGCAGTGAGTCGACTCCCACTAGCGGGGTGCAAGAGACCCAGTACTTC	CASSESTPTSGVQETQYF
.	TRBV27	.	TRBJ2-3	TGTGCCAGCAGTTTATCAATCCTAGCCGATACGCAGTATTTT	CASSLSILADTQYF
.	TRBV5-6	TRBD2	TRBJ2-3	TGTGCCAGCAGCCCCGGACTAGCAAAGGGTACAGATACGCAGTATTTT	CASSPGLAKGTDTQYF
.	TRBV19	.	TRBJ1-5	TGTGCCAGTAGTACCACAGGACAGAGCAATCAGCCCCAGCATTTT	CASSTTGQSNQPQHF
.	TRBV15	.	TRBJ1-2	TGTGCCACCAGCAGATCCACGAGGGGCTACACCTTC	CATSRSTRGYTF
.	TRBV28	.	TRBJ2-5	TGTGCCAGCAGTTTAGTCCGAGGGAGAGAGACCCAGTACTTC	CASSLVRGRETQYF
once	TRBV28	.	TRBJ2-1	TGTGCCAGCAGGTTAGGGCTCAGGTCTGATAATGAGCAGTTCTTC	CASRLGLRSDNEQFF
.	TRBV27	TRBD1	TRBJ1-1	TGTGCCAGCAGCCATCCTCCGGGACAGACTAACACTGAAGCTTTCTTT	CASSHPPGQTNTEAFF
.	TRBV23-1	TRBD2	TRBJ2-7	TGCGCCAGCAGTCCCCCCGGGACTAGCGGGGGGAGGGGCGAGCAGTACTTC	CASSPPGTSGGRGEQYF
.	TRBV2	.	TRBJ2-1	TGTGCCAGCAACCAGGCAGGGAAGAATGAGCAGTTCTTC	CASNQAGKNEQFF
few	TRBV27	.	TRBJ1-1	TGTGCCAGCAAAGATCCCTTCGGGGGCACTGAAGCTTTCTTT	CASKDPFGGTEAFF
.	TRBV6-5	.	TRBJ2-2	TGTGCCAGCAGTTACGGGTTCCAAGGGGCTTTGGAGCTGTTTTTT	CASSYGFQGALELFF
.	TRBV18	.	TRBJ2-7	TGTGCCAGCTCAATTTCGACAGGAGCCAACTCCTATGAGCAGTACTTC	CASSISTGANSYEQYF
.	TRBV5-1	.	TRBJ2-2	TGCGCCAGCAGATTGGTGGGGGCCACCGGGGAGCTGTTTTTT	CASRLVGATGELFF
.	TRBV19	.	TRBJ2-7	TGTGCCAGTACTTGGGGGCCAACCTACGAGCAGTACTTC	CASTWGPTYEQYF
.	TRBV7-2	TRBD2	TRBJ2-5	TGTGCCAGCAGGGAGGAGGGGACTAGCGGACCGTACCAAGAGACCCAGTACTTC	CASREEGTSGPYQETQYF
.	TRBV2	TRBD2	TRBJ2-3	TGTGCCAGCAGTGCGCCATTAACTAGCGGGGGAACAGATACGCAGTATTTT	CASSAPLTSGGTDTQYF
.	TRBV6-6	.	TRBJ2-7	TGTGCCAGCAGGGGGGGGGCCGAGCAGTACTTC	CASRGGAEQYF
.	TRBV9	.	TRBJ1-3	TGTGCCAGCAGCGTAGTGGGCAGTGCTGGAAACACCATATATTTT	CASSVVGSAGNTIYF
.	TRBV7-2	.	TRBJ2-2	TGTGCCAGCAGCTTGGGGCAGGGTGCCGGGGAGCTGTTTTTT	CASSLGQGAGELFF
.	TRBV27	.	TRBJ1-1	TGTGCCAGCAGCAGAATGAACACTGAAGCTTTCTTT	CASSRMNTEAFF
.	TRBV11-2	.	TRBJ2-7	TGTGCCAGCAGCGTAACTAACTCCTACGAGCAGTACTTC	CASSVTNSYEQYF
.	TRBV6-1	.	TRBJ1-1	TGTGCCAGCAGCCAAATCGGGGGAGAGACTGAAGCTTTCTTT	CASSQIGGETEAFF
once	TRBV6-5	.	TRBJ2-2	TGTGCCAGCAGTCGGGGAACCGGGGAGCTGTTTTTT	CASSRGTGELFF
.	TRBV4-1	.	TRBJ1-5	TGCGCCAGCAGCCAAGACCCTACAGGGCCGGATCAGCCCCAGCATTTT	CASSQDPTGPDQPQHF
.	TRBV4-3	.	TRBJ2-1	TGCGCCAGCAGCCAAGATTTGGACTCAAATGAGCAGTTCTTC	CASSQDLDSNEQFF
few	TRBV6-5	.	TRBJ2-7	TGTGCCAGCAGTTACTCGCTTCCGCAGGAGGGCTACGAGCAGTACTTC	CASSYSLPQEGYEQYF
.	TRBV19	TRBD1	TRBJ2-1	TGTGCCAGTACCTCCGGGGACAGGGGAAGCTCCTACAATGAGCAGTTCTTC	CASTSGDRGSSYNEQFF
.	TRBV6-5	TRBD2	TRBJ2-1	TGTGCCAGCAGTTACTCCGGCGGGGGCTCCTACAATGAGCAGTTCTTC	CASSYSGGGSYNEQFF
.	TRBV6-5	TRBD1	TRBJ1-1	TGTGCCAGCAGGCGAACAGGGGGCCAGGCTTTCTTT	CASRRTGGQAFF
.	TRBV9	TRBD2	TRBJ2-1	TGTGCCAGCAGCTCACGACTAGCGGGAGGAAACAATGAGCAGTTCTTC	CASSSRLAGGNNEQFF
.	TRBV5-1	TRBD2	TRBJ2-1	TGCGCCAGCAGCTTGGGGGCGGGAGGGCCGTCTCTTTACAATGAGCAGTTCTTC	CASSLGAGGPSLYNEQFF
.	TRBV6-5	.	TRBJ1-5	TGTGCCAGCAGTGGGGGGGCAGGGAATCAGCCCCAGCATTTT	CASSGGAGNQPQHF
.	TRBV27	TRBD2	TRBJ2-7	TGTGCCAGCAGTAGGGGCGGGGGGTCCTACGAGCAGTACTTC	CASSRGGGSYEQYF
.	TRBV6-1	TRBD2	TRBJ2-2	TGTGCCAGCAGTTCGGCGGGGGGGGCCACCGGGGAGCTGTTTTTT	CASSSAGGATGELFF